The 13 T cell receptor beta chains below all came from one sample that was sequenced in a study of blood T cells in healthy people across ages. The second PCR ran roughly 7 to 12 cycles with a sample-barcoded 5' primer and J-beta primers. TCRdb analysed the 5' RACE reads with MiXCR anew, one entry per CDR3 protein. The table has 550,000 to 600,000 distinct CDR3 sequences, 27% seen once. Sequencing was carried out using blood. These receptors were obtained from a woman aged 70 to 79 in good health.

This clonotype was seen a few times. The gene calls are TRBV6-6 and TRBJ2-5, with 7 nucleotides matching TRBD2. This CDR3 has 13 amino acids. Germline CDR1 reads MNHNY; CDR2 reads SVGAGI (reference sequence). After removal of 8 bases from V and 5 bases from J, the junction contained 8 bases not matched to a gene. In DNA form, the CDR3 reads TGTGCCAGCTCCGGGGGGTACCTGGAGACCCAGTACTTC. It encodes CASSGGYLETQYF.

This clonotype was seen at least ten times. The genes are TRBV29-1 and TRBJ2-4; D may correspond to TRBD1 or TRBD2 (6 bases each). CDR1 is SQVTM and CDR2 is ANQGSEA in the germline V gene. Between the trimmed V and J ends, which lost 4 bases and 6 bases, there was a span of 13 bases. CDR3 length equals 13 residues. CDR3 loop: CSVGTEGGNIQYF. CDR3 sequence (DNA): TGCAGCGTTGGTACAGAGGGGGGAAACATTCAGTACTTC.

This clonotype was seen only a few times. This chain links TRBV12-3 or TRBV12-4 with TRBJ1-2; 7 bases fit TRBD1. This CDR3 is built from 14 residues. V dropped 6 bases and J dropped 5; count of bases not matched to a gene: 9. In nucleotides, the CDR3 is TGTGCCAGCAGCTCCCAGGGGGGGTTGTATGGCTACACCTTC. This codes for CASSSQGGLYGYTF.

This clonotype was detected once. This rearrangement joins TRBV24-1 to TRBJ2-5; D possibly matches TRBD1 or TRBD2 (6 bases each). This CDR3 contains 15 residues. V dropped 6 bases and J dropped 0 bases, with 13 bases sitting between them. Germline loops: CDR1 KGHDR, CDR2 SFDVKD. The CDR3 bases are TGTGCCACCAGTTCGCGGAGGGGGAACCAAGAGACCCAGTACTTC. Protein: CATSSRRGNQETQYF.

The J gene is TRBJ1-2, the V gene TRBV6-5; possible D gene TRBD1, 6 bases. Trimming pared 2 bases from V and 6 bases from J, leaving 13 bases between. Germline loops: CDR1 MNHEY, CDR2 SVGAGI. CDR3 length: 14 residues. This CDR3 is CASSYNRGGNGYTF. CDR3 bases: TGTGCCAGCAGTTACAACCGAGGGGGGAATGGCTACACCTTC.

This clonotype has only a few counts. J is TRBJ2-5 and V is TRBV6-2 or TRBV6-3; D is unresolved. V gave up 5 bases and J gave up 12 bases, with 16 bases separating them. The CDR3 has 12 amino acids. CDR1 is MNHEY, CDR2 SVGEGT, per germline. The CDR3 sequence: CASSPGVAGEYF. The CDR3 DNA follows: TGTGCCAGCAGTCCTGGCGTGGCAGGAGAGTACTTC.

This clonotype has more than one count but fewer than ten. The V call is TRBV29-1, the J call TRBJ2-5; 8 bases align to TRBD1. J lost 2 bases, V lost 8 bases, and 4 bases had no gene match. CDR1 is SQVTM and CDR2 is ANQGSEA in the germline V gene. The CDR3 length is 12 residues. The CDR3 spells CSTGQGQETQYF. In DNA, the CDR3 is TGCAGCACAGGACAGGGACAAGAGACCCAGTACTTC.

The chain couples TRBV12-3 or TRBV12-4 to TRBJ1-1; the D is unclear. The V end lost 7 bases, the J end lost 0 bases, and 9 bases lay between the germline ends. The CDR3 consists of 13 residues. CDR3 amino acids: CASTSILNTEAFF. CDR3 nucleotide sequence: TGTGCCAGCACAAGCATCCTGAACACTGAAGCTTTCTTT.

J is TRBJ2-1 and V is TRBV2; 9 bases agree with TRBD2. Per the germline V gene, CDR1 is SNHLY and CDR2 is FYNNEI. V was pared by 3 bases and J by 7 bases, with 7 bases of the junction left unmatched. The CDR3 totals 15 residues. The CDR3 DNA reads TGTGCCAGCAGTGATGGCGGGGGGGCAAATAATGAGCAGTTCTTC. Its translation is CASSDGGGANNEQFF.

The chain joins TRBV18 to TRBJ2-5, with 8 positions matching TRBD1. Trimming took 0 bases from V and 5 from J; bases not matched to a gene: 5. The CDR3 sequence is 15 residues long. Germline V gene data show CDR1 as KGHSH and CDR2 as LQKENI. CDR3 in amino acids: CASSPPSGGWETQYF. The CDR3 DNA reads TGTGCCAGCTCACCACCGTCAGGGGGCTGGGAGACCCAGTACTTC. Together with reference TRBV18 and TRBJ2-5, the CDR3 gives the full variable domain: NAGVMQNPRHLVRRRGQEARLRCSPMKGHSHVYWYRQLPEEGLKFMVYLQKENIIDESGMPKERFSAEFPKEGPSILRIQQVVRGDSAAYFCASSPPSGGWETQYFGPGTRLLVL.

The gene calls are TRBV29-1 and TRBJ1-1; 7 bases align to TRBD1. Germline V CDR1 and CDR2: SQVTM, ANQGSEA. The V segment lost 6 bases and the J segment 3 bases; nucleotides outside the gene matches: 1. The CDR3 is 11 amino acids. CDR3 in amino acids: CSVGQYTEAFF. The CDR3 DNA is TGCAGCGTGGGACAGTACACTGAAGCTTTCTTT.

The chain has TRBV20-1 and TRBJ2-1; D might be TRBD1 (5 bases). Trimming cost V 7 bases and J 3 bases, with 10 bases left between them. From germline, CDR1 is DFQATT and CDR2 SNEGSKA (reference sequence). The CDR3 is 12 residues long. CDR3 bases: TGCAGTGTTCACGACAGCTACAATGAGCAGTTCTTC. This sequence encodes CSVHDSYNEQFF.

This clonotype was observed a handful of times. This chain links TRBV20-1 with TRBJ2-2, with TRBD1 matching over 9 bases. Germline-derived CDR1 and CDR2 are DFQATT and SNEGSKA (reference sequence). This CDR3 spans 15 amino acids. V lost 6 bases to trimming and J lost 2 bases; unmatched junction nucleotides: 7. In nucleotides, the CDR3 is TGCAGTGCGCCGAAACAGGGGGCTAACACCGGGGAGCTGTTTTTT. It codes for CSAPKQGANTGELFF.